One sample yielded the 4 T cell receptor beta chains listed below, sequenced in a study of T cells after yellow fever vaccination. Using its own MiXCR run on the 5' RACE reads, TCRdb lists one record per CDR3 protein. Among hundreds of thousands of distinct CDR3 sequences listed, approximately 15% were seen once. The sequencing here drew on PBMCs, taken on the day of the yellow fever booster vaccination. The receptors were gathered from a man aged 30 to 45 who received the YFV17D yellow fever vaccine.

V and J are TRBV29-1 and TRBJ2-1; 9 bases are shared with TRBD1. Trimming at V came to 7 bases and at J to 8 bases, leaving 12 bases not matched to a gene. Looked up from germline, CDR1 is SQVTM and CDR2 is ANQGSEA. The CDR3 spans 14 residues. The CDR3 nucleotides are TGCAGCGGGAGAGGACAGGGGAGGTTGGATGAGCAGTTCTTC. This gives the protein CSGRGQGRLDEQFF.

The rearrangement joins TRBV18 to TRBJ2-1; D might be TRBD1 (6 bases). Trimming shortened V by 1 base and J by 9 bases, and 10 bases separated the two germline ends. CDR3 size: 13 residues. CDR1 is KGHSH, CDR2 LQKENI, per germline. The CDR3: CASSPQQGREQFF. CDR3 DNA sequence: TGTGCCAGCTCACCACAACAGGGACGTGAGCAGTTCTTC.

This clonotype was seen a few times. The V gene is TRBV20-1, the J gene TRBJ2-5; 7 bases agree with TRBD1. CDR1 is DFQATT and CDR2 is SNEGSKA in the germline V gene (reference sequence). CDR3 size: 14 residues. The junction had 8 bases not matched to a gene; V was cut back by 2 bases and J by 5 bases. This CDR3 is CSARSLGQRETQYF. The DNA for the CDR3 is TGCAGTGCTAGAAGCCTGGGACAGCGGGAGACCCAGTACTTC.

The rearrangement uses TRBV4-3 and TRBJ2-1, with 8 bases that match TRBD2. The CDR3 loop spans 16 amino acids. V was clipped by 4 bases and J by 10 bases; unmatched bases: 15. Germline CDR1 LGHNA, CDR2 YSLEER. This CDR3 is CASSLGVAGNGGEQFF. The CDR3 bases are TGCGCCAGCAGCCTCGGGGTAGCGGGAAACGGGGGAGAGCAGTTCTTC.